This T cell receptor beta chain was identified in a study of radiotherapy plus CTLA-4 blockade in lung cancer. Study details: Disease control reached over 30%, with objective responses in approximately 20%. Broader study findings: Some TCR clones had been derived from tumors. These clones expanded in peripheral blood after radiotherapy plus ipilimumab. Interferon-beta, together with early blood T cell clone dynamics, reportedly best predicted response.

Chemo-refractory metastatic non-small-cell lung cancer patients underwent focal radiation alongside CTLA-4 blockade with ipilimumab. Profiled with immunoSEQ multiplex PCR; TCRdb holds only in-frame clones, not every one. This sample has 51,000 or so clones, with about 72% found just once. The CDR3 extends over 15 amino acids. The J segment lost 7 bases and the V segment lost 2 bases, leaving 9 bases of the junction unmatched. Germline CDR1 is MNHEY and CDR2 is SVGAGI. About this clone: No antigen is known for it.

The clonotype was recovered from a human donor with non-small cell lung cancer who had stable disease on radiotherapy plus ipilimumab. The rearrangement links TRBV6-5 to TRBJ1-1; 8 nucleotides align to TRBD1. The sequences come from peripheral blood, collected from a patient treated with radiotherapy plus ipilimumab. Here the CDR3 DNA reads TGTGCCAGCAGTTACGTCGGCCAGGGGGCTGGTGAAGCTTTCTTT. Its protein product is CASSYVGQGAGEAFF.